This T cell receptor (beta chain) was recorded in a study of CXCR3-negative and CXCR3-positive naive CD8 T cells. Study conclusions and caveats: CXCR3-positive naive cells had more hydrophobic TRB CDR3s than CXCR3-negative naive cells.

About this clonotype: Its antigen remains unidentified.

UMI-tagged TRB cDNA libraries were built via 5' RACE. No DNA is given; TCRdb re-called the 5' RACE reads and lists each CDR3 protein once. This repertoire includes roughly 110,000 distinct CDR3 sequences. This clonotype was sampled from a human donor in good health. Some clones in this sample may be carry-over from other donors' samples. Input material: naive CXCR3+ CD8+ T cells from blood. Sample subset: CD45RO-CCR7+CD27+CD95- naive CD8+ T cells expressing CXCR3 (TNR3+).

This CDR3 is CASSFLNTGELFF. This chain uses TRBV27 with TRBJ2-2. Germline V gene sequence: CDR1 MNHEY, CDR2 SMNVEV (reference sequence). The CDR3 is 13 residues long.